Shown below are 30 T cell receptor beta chains from a single sample sequenced in a study of long-term antiretroviral therapy in people with HIV. At the survey level, the v3.0 immunoSEQ assay was run. The data were produced by immunoSEQ multiplex PCR, yet TCRdb's version contains in-frame clones alone and is incomplete. The sample yields 17,000 or so clones, around 84% seen once. Material: unsorted PBMCs, obtained about 3.1 years after starting antiretroviral therapy. All receptors derive from a woman in her thirties or forties with HIV.

There are a few counts of this clone. This chain connects TRBV4-1 to TRBJ2-3; tentative D call: TRBD2 (5 bases). Germline assignment: CDR1 MGHRA and CDR2 YSYEKL. The CDR3 spans 14 residues. The germline V and J ends were trimmed by 4 bases and 1 base, with 9 bases remaining between them. DNA for the CDR3: TGCGCCAGCAGCCGTCCCGGGGGCACAGATACGCAGTATTTT. Amino acids: CASSRPGGTDTQYF.

The chain employs TRBV18 and TRBJ1-1; D call uncertain. Germline CDR1 is KGHSH and CDR2 is LQKENI. V lost 8 bases, J lost 4 bases, and 11 bases lay in between. This CDR3 region has 12 residues. CDR3 coding DNA: TGTGCCAGCCAATCCTCGGGCACTGAAGCTTTCTTT. It encodes CASQSSGTEAFF. The whole variable domain, remainder taken from reference TRBV18 and TRBJ1-1, is NAGVMQNPRHLVRRRGQEARLRCSPMKGHSHVYWYRQLPEEGLKFMVYLQKENIIDESGMPKERFSAEFPKEGPSILRIQQVVRGDSAAYFCASQSSGTEAFFGQGTRLTVV.

This chain connects TRBV7-9 to TRBJ1-2; no reliable D call. Trimming shortened V by 5 bases and J by 8 bases, and 18 bases separated the two germline ends. The CDR3 is 14 amino acids. CDR1 is SEHNR, CDR2 FQNEAQ, per germline (reference sequence). The CDR3 loop reads CASSPPLGRLGYTF. The CDR3 DNA is TGTGCCAGCAGCCCTCCTCTTGGACGCCTGGGCTACACCTTC. The complete variable domain, with remaining parts taken from reference TRBV7-9 and TRBJ1-2, reads DTGVSQNPRHKITKRGQNVTFRCDPISEHNRLYWYRQTLGQGPEFLTYFQNEAQLEKSRLLSDRFSAERPKGSFSTLEIQRTEQGDSAMYLCASSPPLGRLGYTFGSGTRLTVV.

This clone was detected only once. This chain joins TRBV2 and TRBJ1-4; no clear D. V lost 6 bases and J lost 0, with 11 bases in between. This CDR3 is built from 15 residues. Germline V CDR1 and CDR2: SNHLY, FYNNEI. CDR3 protein: CASSGRSTTNEKLFF. Here the CDR3 DNA reads TGTGCCAGCAGCGGGCGGAGCACAACTAATGAAAAACTGTTTTTT.

V usage is TRBV14 and J usage is TRBJ1-2; a possible D gene is TRBD1 (5 bases). This CDR3 has 16 residues. Germline V gene sequence: CDR1 SGHDN, CDR2 FVKESK. The ends were cut back, 0 bases at V and 8 bases at J, with 19 bases in the middle. CDR3 sequence (DNA): TGTGCCAGCAGCCAAGATGCCACTGCGGGGGGGAAAGGCTACACCTTC. This codes for CASSQDATAGGKGYTF. Full variable domain (remainder filled in from reference TRBV14 and TRBJ1-2): EAGVTQFPSHSVIEKGQTVTLRCDPISGHDNLYWYRRVMGKEIKFLLHFVKESKQDESGMPNNRFLAERTGGTYSTLKVQPAELEDSGVYFCASSQDATAGGKGYTFGSGTRLTVV.

The chain is built from TRBV6-5 and TRBJ2-6; D perhaps matches TRBD1 (6 bases). The CDR3 runs to 15 residues. Germline V gene lookup returns CDR1 MNHEY and CDR2 SVGAGI. V was pared by 5 bases and J by 2 bases, with 10 bases between. The DNA for the CDR3 is TGTGCCAGCAGTGCCAGGACAGCTGGGGCCAACGTCCTGACTTTC. The encoded protein is CASSARTAGANVLTF.

The rearrangement links TRBV30 to TRBJ2-1; TRBD2 matches at 10 bases. The CDR3 loop spans 16 amino acids. Per the germline V gene, CDR1 is GTSNPN and CDR2 is SVGIG (reference sequence). With V trimmed by 0 bases and J by 6 bases, 8 bases remained unmatched. The CDR3 is CAWSVKSSGGANEQFF. Written as DNA, the CDR3 is TGTGCCTGGAGTGTAAAGTCGAGCGGGGGGGCCAATGAGCAGTTCTTC.

This rearrangement joins TRBV7-9 to TRBJ1-1; tentative D call: TRBD1 (5 bases). V dropped 1 base and J dropped 1 base, with 10 bases sitting between them. CDR3 length equals 15 residues. Germline CDR1 and CDR2: SEHNR and FQNEAQ (reference sequence). CDR3 coding DNA: TGTGCCAGCAGCTTAGAGCCGCAGGGGAACACTGAAGCTTTCTTT. Residues: CASSLEPQGNTEAFF.

This chain joins TRBV10-2 and TRBJ1-2, with 7 bases identical to TRBD1. CDR3 length: 15 residues. V dropped 5 bases and J dropped 8; count of bases not matched to a gene: 14. The V gene's germline CDR1 is WSHSY and CDR2 SAAADI. CDR3 bases: TGCGCCAGCAGTTTAAATGACAGGGCGCTGGAGGGCTACACCTTC. Amino acids: CASSLNDRALEGYTF.

The rearrangement links TRBV30 to TRBJ1-1, with D possibly being TRBD1 (6 bases). The CDR3 is 14 amino acids. CDR1 and CDR2 from the germline V gene are GTSNPN and SVGIG (reference sequence). Trimming shortened V by 2 bases and J by 4 bases, and 14 bases separated the two germline ends. The CDR3 DNA follows: TGTGCCTGGAGTCCGGGAGGGGGAATCACTGAAGCTTTCTTT. This encodes CAWSPGGGITEAFF.

The chain links TRBV5-1 to TRBJ2-7; 12 bases agree with TRBD2. Per the germline V gene, CDR1 is SGHRS and CDR2 is YFSETQ. V dropped 5 bases and J dropped 0; count of bases not matched to a gene: 3. The CDR3 sequence is 15 residues long. CDR3 nucleotides: TGCGCCAGCAGGACTAGCGGGGGTAACTCCTACGAGCAGTACTTC. As protein: CASRTSGGNSYEQYF.

The chain has TRBV29-1 and TRBJ1-2; 8 nucleotides line up with TRBD1. The CDR3 is made up of 14 amino acids. Germline CDR1 and CDR2: SQVTM and ANQGSEA. J gave up 8 bases and V 6 bases, and 14 bases lay outside the gene matches. The CDR3 coding sequence is TGCAGCGTAAACATGGGACAGGCGGGCGGAGGCTACACCTTC. Translating gives CSVNMGQAGGGYTF.

The chain uses TRBV28 and TRBJ2-1; 10 nucleotides match TRBD2. CDR1 and CDR2 from the germline V gene are MDHEN and SYDVKM. With V trimmed by 6 bases and J by 7 bases, 9 bases remained unmatched. The CDR3 has 15 amino acids. Here the CDR3 reads CASRAPSGGRNEQFF. The CDR3 DNA reads as TGTGCCAGCAGAGCTCCTAGCGGGGGAAGGAATGAGCAGTTCTTC.

This clone was counted only a few times. The chain recombines TRBV29-1 with TRBJ2-1; unclear D gene. The CDR3 spans 12 residues. V lost 7 bases, J lost 5 bases, and 12 bases lay in between. Looked up from germline, CDR1 is SQVTM and CDR2 is ANQGSEA. CDR3 sequence: CSAGGMDNEQFF. As DNA, the CDR3 is TGCAGCGCTGGTGGTATGGACAATGAGCAGTTCTTC.

The sample holds one count of this clone. V gene TRBV5-1 combines with J gene TRBJ2-5; 12 nucleotides match TRBD1. With 4 bases clipped from V and 1 base from J, the junction kept 5 bases outside the gene matches. This CDR3 spans 16 amino acids. CDR1 is SGHRS, CDR2 YFSETQ, per germline. Here the CDR3 reads CASSRGTGGFQETQYF. The CDR3, as DNA: TGCGCCAGCAGCCGGGGGACAGGGGGCTTCCAAGAGACCCAGTACTTC.

Written as DNA, the CDR3 is TGTGCCAGCAGCGCGGACAGGATCTACAATGAGCAGTTCTTC. It encodes CASSADRIYNEQFF. V is TRBV9 and J is TRBJ2-1, with 7 bases matching TRBD1. Germline V CDR1 and CDR2: SGDLS, YYNGEE. The CDR3 runs to 14 residues. Germline trimming cut 3 bases from V and 3 bases from J; bases unmatched to any gene: 3.

The chain recombines TRBV5-5 with TRBJ1-6; D unresolved. The ends were cut back, 2 bases at V and 7 bases at J, with 10 bases in the middle. Germline V gene sequence: CDR1 SGHKS, CDR2 YYEKEE (reference sequence). The CDR3 extends over 14 amino acids. The chain's CDR3 is CASSFGLPNSPLHF. The CDR3 nucleotides read TGTGCCAGCAGCTTCGGACTTCCGAATTCACCCCTCCACTTT.

The chain couples TRBV6-5 to TRBJ1-3; the D is unclear. Trimming took off 8 bases at V and 4 bases at J, with 12 bases between the two ends. CDR3 length: 13 amino acids. Germline V gene data show CDR1 as MNHEY and CDR2 as SVGAGI. DNA of the CDR3: TGTGCCAGCGCCCTGAATTACGGAAACACCATATATTTT. This sequence encodes CASALNYGNTIYF.

In its sample, this clone was seen a few times. This chain links TRBV27 with TRBJ1-6, with 9 nucleotides matching TRBD1. With V trimmed by 8 bases and J by 7 bases, 24 bases remained unmatched. Germline CDR1 and CDR2: MNHEY and SMNVEV (reference sequence). The CDR3 sequence is 20 residues long. CDR3 bases: TGTGCCAGCGGTCCAACCCCACAACCCGGGACAGGGCGTAAGAATTCACCCCTCCACTTT. It specifies CASGPTPQPGTGRKNSPLHF.

The chain uses TRBV30 and TRBJ2-2; D is perhaps TRBD1 or TRBD2 (7 bases each). The CDR3 spans 14 residues. V gave up 6 bases and J gave up 5 bases, with 16 bases separating them. Germline assignment: CDR1 GTSNPN and CDR2 SVGIG (reference sequence). CDR3 region: CACPSGGVTGELFF. CDR3 DNA sequence: TGTGCCTGCCCTTCAGGGGGGGTTACCGGGGAGCTGTTTTTT.

The chain carries TRBV7-9 and TRBJ1-2; a weak D match, TRBD1 (6 bases). V shed 2 bases and J shed 3 bases, with 16 bases lying between them. The CDR3 extends over 16 amino acids. Germline V gene lookup returns CDR1 SEHNR and CDR2 FQNEAQ (reference sequence). CDR3 nucleotide sequence: TGTGCCAGCAGCTTACTGGGGGGCCTAGTCCACTATGGCTACACCTTC. Protein sequence: CASSLLGGLVHYGYTF.

This chain joins TRBV2 and TRBJ2-7; D is possibly TRBD2 (6 bases). Germline CDR1 reads SNHLY; CDR2 reads FYNNEI. Trimming stripped 9 bases from V and 3 bases from J, with 18 bases between. The CDR3 contains 14 residues. The CDR3 bases are TGTGCCAGTACAGCCGGGACTCAACTCTACGAGCAGTACTTC. Its translation: CASTAGTQLYEQYF.

The V call is TRBV15, the J call TRBJ1-2; TRBD1 agrees at 10 bases. Trimming at V came to 5 bases and at J to 4 bases, leaving 4 bases not matched to a gene. This CDR3 comprises 14 residues. Germline values: CDR1 LNHNV, CDR2 YYDKDF (reference sequence). This CDR3 is CATSPRTGGYGYTF. The CDR3 DNA reads TGTGCCACCAGCCCTCGGACAGGGGGCTATGGCTACACCTTC.

Note on this clone: A single base separates this from a much larger clone, so it may be a read error. The chain joins TRBV7-2 to TRBJ1-1, with D uncertain. Trimming removed 2 bases at V and 1 base at J, with 5 bases between. The CDR3 covers 13 residues. Germline V gene data show CDR1 as SGHTA and CDR2 as FQGNSA. The CDR3 DNA sequence: TGTGCCAGCAGCTTAATGGGGAACACTGAAGCTTTCTTT. This translates into CASSLMGNTEAFF.

This clone has a handful of counts. This chain connects TRBV2 to TRBJ2-7, with D unclear. In germline, CDR1 is SNHLY, CDR2 FYNNEI. This CDR3 spans 15 amino acids. Trimming pared 2 bases from V and 0 bases from J, leaving 11 bases between. CDR3 sequence reads: CASSEFGWSSYEQYF. The DNA for the CDR3 is TGTGCCAGCAGTGAATTTGGTTGGAGCTCCTACGAGCAGTACTTC.

The chain joins TRBV2 to TRBJ2-2; no firm D call. Trimming left V 7 bases short and J 0 bases short, with 9 bases between. The CDR3 is 14 residues long. The germline CDR1 and CDR2 sequences are SNHLY and FYNNEI. CDR3 region: CASTGSPNTGELFF. The CDR3 coding sequence is TGTGCCAGCACCGGAAGTCCGAACACCGGGGAGCTGTTTTTT.

Only a few counts were recorded for this clone. This rearrangement joins TRBV5-1 to TRBJ1-1; D not certain. V was trimmed by 0 bases and J by 0 bases, leaving 6 bases between them. Germline V gene sequence: CDR1 SGHRS, CDR2 YFSETQ. The CDR3 has 14 residues. CDR3 bases: TGCGCCAGCAGCTTGGAGGCAGTGAACACTGAAGCTTTCTTT. This sequence encodes CASSLEAVNTEAFF.

Points on this clone: This CDR3 fails to terminate in the conserved phenylalanine or tryptophan, so it likely reflects a read error. V usage is TRBV5-1 and J usage is TRBJ1-1; 8 bases are shared with TRBD1. The J segment lost 2 bases and the V segment lost 6 bases, leaving 3 bases of the junction unmatched. This CDR3 region has 13 residues. Germline CDR1 is SGHRS and CDR2 is YFSETQ. CDR3 region: CASTGQDNTEAFS. The CDR3 nucleotides read TGCGCCAGCACGGGACAGGATAACACTGAAGCTTTCTCT.

This clone was found a few times. The chain uses TRBV27 and TRBJ2-4; tentatively, D is TRBD1 (6 bases). Germline CDR1 and CDR2: MNHEY and SMNVEV (reference sequence). Trimming took 0 bases from V and 1 from J, leaving 7 bases between them. This CDR3 has 15 residues. CDR3 in amino acids: CASSLSGAAKNIQYF. As DNA, the CDR3 is TGTGCCAGCAGTTTATCGGGGGCGGCCAAAAACATTCAGTACTTC.

V gene TRBV30 combines with J gene TRBJ1-1, with D hard to call. Germline CDR1 GTSNPN, CDR2 SVGIG (reference sequence). CDR3 length: 15 amino acids. Trimming stripped 0 bases from V and 0 bases from J, with 11 bases between. The CDR3 loop reads CAWSVSGRMNTEAFF. The CDR3 nucleotides are TGTGCCTGGAGTGTATCGGGCAGAATGAACACTGAAGCTTTCTTT.